This T cell receptor beta chain was captured in a study of T cell responses to AZD1222 COVID-19 vaccine. General study results and limits: Repertoire sampling was restricted to post-peak T cell response timepoints.

Note on this clone: Its antigen is unidentified.

Germline V gene lookup returns CDR1 LGHNA and CDR2 YNFKEQ. There are 14 residues in the CDR3. Trimming left V 5 bases short and J 2 bases short, with 12 bases between. Sequenced by immunoSEQ multiplex PCR; TCRdb stores in-frame clones only, minus some. The table has 75,000 to 95,000 clones, roughly 88% seen once. This TCR derives from an adult in good health. Sequenced material: peripheral blood, taken on day 0 of AZD1222 vaccination. This chain uses TRBV4-2 with TRBJ1-1; tentatively, D is TRBD1 (6 bases). The CDR3 DNA is TGTGCCAGCAGCGAAGGGGACACTAACACTGAAGCTTTCTTT. Translation gives CASSEGDTNTEAFF.